These 27 T cell receptor beta chains share one sample of origin, sequenced in a study of CD8+ T cells in alopecia areata. Treatment denoted: oral pan-JAK inhibitor, 5-10 mg twice daily. Extracted RNA was reverse transcribed, and the resulting cDNA served as sequencing template. The repertoire was sequenced with immunoSEQ multiplex PCR; TCRdb's copy has only in-frame clones and lacks some. This table holds 150,000 or so clones, approximately 52% found once. Sequenced here: CD4+ T cells sorted from blood, sampled at approximately week 60, from a patient treated with tofacitinib. The receptors were sampled from a human donor with alopecia areata.

This rearrangement joins TRBV30 to TRBJ1-6; D call uncertain. V was pared by 3 bases and J by 9 bases, with 12 bases between. Germline V gives CDR1 GTSNPN, CDR2 SVGIG (reference sequence). The CDR3 runs 13 residues. The CDR3: CAWSEQMSSPLHF. The CDR3 DNA reads as TGTGCCTGGAGCGAACAAATGAGTTCACCCCTCCACTTT.

This clone was detected only a few times. The rearrangement uses TRBV4-1 and TRBJ1-1, with D perhaps matching TRBD1 (6 bases). CDR3 length: 16 residues. CDR1 and CDR2 (germline): MGHRA, YSYEKL. V was trimmed by 1 base and J by 0 bases, leaving 12 bases between them. CDR3 sequence: CASSQATGQMNTEAFF. CDR3 coding DNA: TGCGCCAGCAGCCAAGCTACAGGACAGATGAACACTGAAGCTTTCTTT.

V and J are TRBV25-1 and TRBJ2-7; 8 positions match TRBD1. The CDR3 loop spans 13 amino acids. Germline V gene sequence: CDR1 MGHDK, CDR2 SYGVNS. Trimming took 3 bases from V and 6 from J; bases not matched to a gene: 4. CDR3 protein: CASSETGVREQYF. In DNA, the CDR3 is TGTGCCAGCAGTGAGACAGGGGTTCGCGAGCAGTACTTC.

This chain links TRBV30 with TRBJ1-5, with TRBD1 matching 7 bases. Germline lookup yields CDR1 GTSNPN and CDR2 SVGIG (reference sequence). V was pared by 3 bases and J by 4 bases, with 6 bases of the junction left unmatched. There are 14 residues in the CDR3. The CDR3 loop reads CAWSGDRLNQPQHF. The CDR3 nucleotides read TGTGCCTGGAGCGGGGACAGACTAAATCAGCCCCAGCATTTT.

The rearrangement uses TRBV2 and TRBJ2-5; D remains ambiguous. The CDR3 consists of 14 residues. V lost 2 bases, J lost 9 bases, and 16 bases lay in between. Germline V gives CDR1 SNHLY, CDR2 FYNNEI. The CDR3 nucleotides read TGTGCCAGCAGTGAATCCGGCCGTCAGGTGTCCCAGTACTTC. It translates to CASSESGRQVSQYF.

The rearrangement joins TRBV9 to TRBJ2-3; D is uncertain. Germline CDR1 is SGDLS and CDR2 is YYNGEE. The CDR3 is 14 amino acids. Trimming cost V 3 bases and J 0 bases, with 8 bases left between them. The CDR3 bases are TGTGCCAGCAGCGCCCTTCTTAGCACAGATACGCAGTATTTT. Protein sequence: CASSALLSTDTQYF. The variable domain in full, completed from reference TRBV9 and TRBJ2-3, reads DSGVTQTPKHLITATGQRVTLRCSPRSGDLSVYWYQQSLDQGLQFLIQYYNGEERAKGNILERFSAQQFPDLHSELNLSSLELGDSALYFCASSALLSTDTQYFGPGTRLTVL.

This chain uses TRBV30 with TRBJ1-6, with D uncertain. Per germline, CDR1 GTSNPN and CDR2 SVGIG (reference sequence). CDR3 size: 12 residues. V lost 5 bases and J lost 8, with 10 bases in between. Here the CDR3 reads CAWGLSHSPLHF. The DNA for the CDR3 is TGTGCCTGGGGGTTGTCCCATTCACCCCTCCACTTT.

The table lists this clone with a few counts. The chain links TRBV29-1 to TRBJ2-7, with D perhaps TRBD1 (6 bases). Germline CDR1 is SQVTM and CDR2 is ANQGSEA. V was trimmed by 2 bases and J by 6 bases, leaving 20 bases between them. The CDR3 consists of 15 residues. CDR3 sequence (DNA): TGCAGCGTTGAACTGGTCCAGGGGATCCCCTCCGAGCAGTACTTC. As protein: CSVELVQGIPSEQYF.

In this sample, this clone turned up once. V and J are TRBV5-1 and TRBJ2-7, with D possibly matching TRBD1 (5 bases). CDR3 size: 13 residues. V lost 4 bases to trimming and J lost 1 base, with 9 bases between them. The germline CDR1 and CDR2 sequences are SGHRS and YFSETQ. The DNA of the CDR3 is TGCGCCAGCAGCCCGGACACATCCTACGAGCAGTACTTC. This encodes CASSPDTSYEQYF. The complete variable domain, with remaining parts taken from reference TRBV5-1 and TRBJ2-7, reads KAGVTQTPRYLIKTRGQQVTLSCSPISGHRSVSWYQQTPGQGLQFLFEYFSETQRNKGNFPGRFSGRQFSNSRSEMNVSTLELGDSALYLCASSPDTSYEQYFGPGTRLTVT.

The gene calls are TRBV6-6 and TRBJ1-5; D unresolved. Germline V lookup: CDR1 MNHNY, CDR2 SVGAGI (reference sequence). The CDR3 spans 14 residues. Trimming took off 2 bases at V and 0 bases at J, with 5 bases between the two ends. CDR3 sequence (DNA): TGTGCCAGCAGTTACCGTAATAGCAATCAGCCCCAGCATTTT. Its translation: CASSYRNSNQPQHF.

This clone was counted between two and nine times. The V and J genes are TRBV7-9 and TRBJ2-3; D gene unclear. The CDR3 loop spans 15 amino acids. Germline V gene sequence: CDR1 SEHNR, CDR2 FQNEAQ (reference sequence). Trimming stripped 4 bases from V and 1 base from J, with 12 bases between. CDR3 residues: CASSSGGLGTDTQYF. DNA of the CDR3: TGTGCCAGCAGCTCGGGTGGTTTGGGCACAGATACGCAGTATTTT.

This chain links TRBV7-9 with TRBJ2-2; a weak D match, TRBD2 (5 bases). Trimming cost V 7 bases and J 2 bases, with 11 bases left between them. Per the germline V gene, CDR1 is SEHNR and CDR2 is FQNEAQ (reference sequence). The CDR3 covers 14 residues. The CDR3 region is CASTTSLNTGELFF. The DNA of the CDR3 is TGTGCCAGCACTACTAGTCTTAACACCGGGGAGCTGTTTTTT.

This clone has a single count. V gene TRBV2 combines with J gene TRBJ2-7; weak D call: TRBD1 (6 bases). CDR1 is SNHLY, CDR2 FYNNEI, per germline. This CDR3 contains 13 residues. V was pared by 7 bases and J by 3 bases, with 13 bases between. CDR3 in amino acids: CASIGTPLYEQYF. CDR3 bases: TGTGCCAGCATCGGGACACCTCTCTACGAGCAGTACTTC. The complete variable domain, with remaining parts taken from reference TRBV2 and TRBJ2-7, reads EPEVTQTPSHQVTQMGQEVILRCVPISNHLYFYWYRQILGQKVEFLVSFYNNEISEKSEIFDDQFSVERPDGSNFTLKIRSTKLEDSAMYFCASIGTPLYEQYFGPGTRLTVT.

This clone was picked up a small number of times. The genes are TRBV30 and TRBJ1-2; perhaps TRBD1 as D (5 bases). V was trimmed by 4 bases and J by 5 bases, leaving 14 bases between them. Germline V gives CDR1 GTSNPN, CDR2 SVGIG (reference sequence). The length of the CDR3 is 13 residues. The CDR3 coding sequence is TGTGCCTGGATGCGGGGCAGGGCGTATGGCTACACCTTC. It translates to CAWMRGRAYGYTF. The whole variable domain, filled in from reference TRBV30 and TRBJ1-2, reads SQTIHQWPATLVQPVGSPLSLECTVEGTSNPNLYWYRQAAGRGLQLLFYSVGIGQISSEVPQNLSASRPQDRQFILSSKKLLLSDSGFYLCAWMRGRAYGYTFGSGTRLTVV.

This clone was seen only a few times. DNA for the CDR3: TGCGCCAGCAGCGGTTCTAGCGGGGGGTGGAATGAGCAGTTCTTC. Translation: CASSGSSGGWNEQFF. V is TRBV5-1 and J is TRBJ2-1; 11 bases match TRBD2. This CDR3 contains 15 residues. Germline V gives CDR1 SGHRS, CDR2 YFSETQ. With 4 bases clipped from V and 7 bases from J, the junction kept 7 bases outside the gene matches.

The V gene is TRBV7-2, the J gene TRBJ1-6, with D possibly TRBD1 on 6 matching bases. The V end lost 1 base, the J end lost 7 bases, and 14 bases lay between the germline ends. The CDR3 is 16 amino acids. Germline assignment: CDR1 SGHTA and CDR2 FQGNSA. The CDR3 DNA sequence: TGTGCCAGCAGCTTAGTATGGGGGCGCCGGAATTCACCCCTCCACTTT. Translated, it gives CASSLVWGRRNSPLHF.

CDR3 protein: CASGRQGYGYTF. The DNA of the CDR3 is TGTGCCAGCGGGCGGCAGGGCTATGGCTACACCTTC. The gene calls are TRBV27 and TRBJ1-2; weak D call: TRBD1 (5 bases). The CDR3 has 12 residues. CDR1 is MNHEY, CDR2 SMNVEV, per germline (reference sequence). The V end was cut by 8 bases, the J end by 4 bases, with 11 bases between.

The rearrangement links TRBV7-9 to TRBJ1-1; no definite D call. The germline CDR1 and CDR2 sequences are SEHNR and FQNEAQ (reference sequence). The CDR3 totals 13 residues. V lost 6 bases and J lost 7, with 15 bases in between. The CDR3 sequence: CASSQPAAGEAFF. As DNA, the CDR3 is TGTGCCAGCAGTCAACCTGCGGCCGGTGAAGCTTTCTTT. The entire variable domain, with the rest obtained from reference TRBV7-9 and TRBJ1-1, is as follows: DTGVSQNPRHKITKRGQNVTFRCDPISEHNRLYWYRQTLGQGPEFLTYFQNEAQLEKSRLLSDRFSAERPKGSFSTLEIQRTEQGDSAMYLCASSQPAAGEAFFGQGTRLTVV.

This clone has a single count. The V gene is TRBV10-3, the J gene TRBJ2-6; D uncertain. CDR1 and CDR2 from the germline V gene are ENHRY and SYGVKD. The CDR3 has 15 residues. The V and J ends lost 9 bases and 0 bases respectively, with 12 bases between them. The CDR3 DNA is TGTGCCATGTCGAATGTCCCCTCTGGGGCCAACGTCCTGACTTTC. Translated: CAMSNVPSGANVLTF.

This chain uses TRBV9 with TRBJ2-1; D perhaps matches TRBD2 (5 bases). V was shortened by 10 bases and J by 3 bases, with 14 bases between the two germline ends. CDR3 length: 13 residues. Looked up from germline, CDR1 is SGDLS and CDR2 is YYNGEE. The DNA for the CDR3 is TGTGCCGGCGACGGAGGCCTCTACAATGAGCAGTTCTTC. This codes for CAGDGGLYNEQFF.

The genes are TRBV10-2 and TRBJ2-2; the D gene is possibly TRBD1 (7 bases). Germline V lookup: CDR1 WSHSY, CDR2 SAAADI. The CDR3 spans 16 residues. Trimming stripped 6 bases from V and 2 bases from J, with 16 bases between. The CDR3 DNA reads TGCGCCAGCAGAGAGACAGGGCGGGGTAACACCGGGGAGCTGTTTTTT. Translating gives CASRETGRGNTGELFF.

A single count supports this clone. The chain is built from TRBV12-5 and TRBJ2-1; TRBD2 matches 9 bases. The V segment lost 0 bases and the J segment 7 bases; nucleotides outside the gene matches: 7. Germline V gene sequence: CDR1 LGHNT, CDR2 FRNRAP. The CDR3 has 16 amino acids. The CDR3 is CASGLVPRGGLNEQFF. The DNA for the CDR3 is TGTGCTAGTGGTTTGGTCCCGCGGGGGGGCTTGAATGAGCAGTTCTTC.

The rearrangement joins TRBV4-1 to TRBJ2-6; either TRBD1 or TRBD2 may fit D (5 bases each). Between the trimmed V and J ends, which lost 1 base and 2 bases, there was a span of 12 bases. The germline V gene encodes CDR1 MGHRA and CDR2 YSYEKL. There are 17 residues in the CDR3. The DNA of the CDR3 is TGCGCCAGCAGCCAAGTCTTGGGGGACGCTGGGGCCAACGTCCTGACTTTC. This codes for CASSQVLGDAGANVLTF.

This clone has more than one count but fewer than ten. The rearrangement links TRBV10-3 to TRBJ2-2, with D unclear. Germline assignment: CDR1 ENHRY and CDR2 SYGVKD. This CDR3 region has 14 residues. Trimming removed 5 bases from V and 3 bases from J, with 10 bases in between. CDR3 sequence (DNA): TGTGCCATCAGTCAGACACTGGACACCGGGGAGCTGTTTTTT. Protein: CAISQTLDTGELFF.

The chain uses TRBV27 and TRBJ2-3; D gene uncertain. Germline V CDR1 and CDR2: MNHEY, SMNVEV (reference sequence). V lost 3 bases, J lost 2 bases, and 9 bases lay in between. This CDR3 comprises 14 residues. The CDR3 nucleotides read TGTGCCAGCAGTTTTGGGCAGAACACAGATACGCAGTATTTT. It yields the protein CASSFGQNTDTQYF.

This sequence joins TRBV30 and TRBJ1-2; tentatively, D is TRBD1 (6 bases). CDR3 length: 14 residues. V lost 4 bases and J 7 bases, leaving 19 bases between the germline ends. In germline, CDR1 is GTSNPN, CDR2 SVGIG (reference sequence). CDR3 region: CAWTLEGVISGYTF. The CDR3 DNA follows: TGTGCCTGGACCCTCGAGGGGGTAATTTCTGGCTACACCTTC.

The rearrangement uses TRBV5-4 and TRBJ2-1; D possibly matches TRBD1 or TRBD2 (6 bases each). The CDR3 is 15 amino acids. The V end lost 0 bases, the J end lost 9 bases, and 16 bases lay between the germline ends. CDR1 SGHNT and CDR2 YYREEE come from the germline V gene (reference sequence). CDR3 amino acids: CASSLGGGPIGEQFF. The CDR3 DNA sequence: TGTGCCAGCAGCTTGGGTGGGGGGCCCATCGGTGAGCAGTTCTTC.